These 32 T cell receptor beta chains were all obtained from the same sample, sequenced in a study of early T cells in non-severe SARS-CoV-2 infection. A single record per CDR3 protein comes from TCRdb applying MiXCR to the 5' RACE reads. The data show around 70,000 distinct CDR3 sequences, less than 12% seen once. The material sequenced was whole blood, taken at baseline. The receptors originated from an adult who was a healthcare worker with PCR-confirmed SARS-CoV-2 infection or an uninfected control (not recorded which).

This clonotype was seen repeatedly, ten times or more. The chain's CDR3 is CASSLDHWDRRNTGELFF. The CDR3 DNA reads TGTGCCAGCAGCTTAGACCACTGGGACAGGAGGAACACCGGGGAGCTGTTTTTT. The chain uses TRBV7-7 and TRBJ2-2, with 8 bases lining up with TRBD1. The trim removed 1 base at V and 1 base at J, leaving 8 bases unmatched. Germline V gives CDR1 SSHAT, CDR2 FNYEAQ (reference sequence). The CDR3 sequence is 18 residues long.

This clonotype showed up just a few times. The chain combines TRBV18 with TRBJ1-2; D gene uncertain. The CDR3 extends over 13 amino acids. V was trimmed by 3 bases and J by 8 bases, leaving 13 bases between them. Germline CDR1 and CDR2: KGHSH and LQKENI. The CDR3 DNA sequence: TGTGCCAGCTCACCCCTCCCCAAGGACGGCTACACCTTC. It translates to CASSPLPKDGYTF.

The chain combines TRBV4-1 with TRBJ2-2; D not certain. Germline CDR1 is MGHRA and CDR2 is YSYEKL. The CDR3 is made up of 16 amino acids. V lost 2 bases to trimming and J lost 1 base, with 11 bases between them. The CDR3 DNA follows: TGCGCCAGCAGCCAAATGGTGGGTAGGAACACCGGGGAGCTGTTTTTT. Its protein product is CASSQMVGRNTGELFF.

This clonotype occurred many times. This chain links TRBV3-1 with TRBJ1-4; TRBD1 aligns across 9 bases. Germline V gives CDR1 LGHDT, CDR2 YNNKEL (reference sequence). V lost 4 bases to trimming and J lost 5 bases; unmatched junction nucleotides: 8. This CDR3 contains 16 residues. The CDR3, as DNA: TGTGCCAGCAGCCCCCCGGCCGGGACAGGGAATGAAAAACTGTTTTTT. Encoded protein: CASSPPAGTGNEKLFF.

This clonotype was seen a handful of times. The chain employs TRBV29-1 and TRBJ2-2, with 7 bases fitting TRBD2. Losses at the gene ends were 4 bases for V and 2 bases for J; bases not matched to a gene: 10. This CDR3 spans 16 amino acids. The germline V gene encodes CDR1 SQVTM and CDR2 ANQGSEA. The CDR3 spells CSVGFSASGNTGELFF. CDR3 bases: TGCAGCGTTGGTTTCTCTGCTAGCGGAAACACCGGGGAGCTGTTTTTT.

The chain links TRBV28 to TRBJ2-7; 7 bases fit TRBD1. With 6 bases clipped from V and 3 bases from J, the junction kept 8 bases outside the gene matches. The germline CDR1 and CDR2 sequences are MDHEN and SYDVKM. This CDR3 is built from 14 residues. The CDR3 protein is CASRFPGQNYEQYF. Written as DNA, the CDR3 is TGTGCCAGCAGATTCCCGGGACAGAACTACGAGCAGTACTTC. The full variable domain, in which reference TRBV28 and TRBJ2-7 provide the parts outside the CDR3, is DVKVTQSSRYLVKRTGEKVFLECVQDMDHENMFWYRQDPGLGLRLIYFSYDVKMKEKGDIPEGYSVSREKKERFSLILESASTNQTSMYLCASRFPGQNYEQYFGPGTRLTVT.

This clonotype was seen at least ten times. The chain is built from TRBV7-2 and TRBJ2-4; 8 bases agree with TRBD1. Germline V gives CDR1 SGHTA, CDR2 FQGNSA. V was pared by 5 bases and J by 7 bases, with 7 bases of the junction left unmatched. The CDR3 totals 14 residues. CDR3 residues: CASSPRQGMNIQYF. CDR3 DNA: TGTGCCAGCAGCCCACGACAGGGGATGAACATTCAGTACTTC.

In this sample, this clonotype turned up many times. The J gene is TRBJ2-5, the V gene TRBV5-4, with TRBD1 as a possible D gene (6 bases). The V gene's germline CDR1 is SGHNT and CDR2 YYREEE (reference sequence). The CDR3 is 14 amino acids. V was trimmed by 2 bases and J by 3 bases, leaving 11 bases between them. The CDR3 DNA sequence: TGTGCCAGCAGCTTAATGTCAGGGGAAGAGACCCAGTACTTC. Amino acid sequence: CASSLMSGEETQYF.

This clonotype has a count of ten or more. The chain carries TRBV24-1 and TRBJ2-2; D is perhaps TRBD2 (5 bases). V lost 3 bases, J lost 3 bases, and 13 bases lay in between. The CDR3 runs to 16 residues. Germline CDR1 and CDR2: KGHDR and SFDVKD. CDR3 DNA: TGTGCCACCAGTGATCTCCGTGACGGGGACACCGGGGAGCTGTTTTTT. As protein: CATSDLRDGDTGELFF.

The chain has TRBV12-5 and TRBJ2-7; TRBD1 matches 10 bases. The germline V gene encodes CDR1 LGHNT and CDR2 FRNRAP. The CDR3 runs to 23 residues. With V trimmed by 1 base and J by 0 bases, 24 bases remained unmatched. CDR3 in DNA: TGTGCTAGTGGTTTGGCCTCACGCGCGCGATTAGGACAGGGGGTCCCATTCTCCTACGAGCAGTACTTC. Protein: CASGLASRARLGQGVPFSYEQYF.

This clonotype showed up many times. This chain joins TRBV2 and TRBJ1-6, with D maybe TRBD1 (5 bases). This CDR3 contains 14 residues. The ends were cut back, 4 bases at V and 9 bases at J, with 13 bases in the middle. CDR1 is SNHLY, CDR2 FYNNEI, per germline. DNA for the CDR3: TGTGCCAGCAGTGTACAGGTGCGGGGTTCACCCCTCCACTTT. Protein product: CASSVQVRGSPLHF.

This chain links TRBV20-1 with TRBJ2-1; TRBD2 aligns across 13 bases. Germline lookup yields CDR1 DFQATT and CDR2 SNEGSKA (reference sequence). V gave up 0 bases and J gave up 9 bases; unmatched junction bases: 5. The CDR3 is made up of 15 amino acids. The CDR3 loop is CSARDRLAGGSEQFF. The CDR3 coding sequence is TGCAGTGCTAGAGATAGACTAGCGGGAGGATCTGAGCAGTTCTTC.

V and J are TRBV28 and TRBJ1-1, with D unclear. Trimming took off 6 bases at V and 5 bases at J, with 16 bases between the two ends. CDR3 length equals 14 residues. Germline lookup yields CDR1 MDHEN and CDR2 SYDVKM. CDR3 amino acids: CASSLTSVVTEAFF. For the CDR3, the DNA is TGTGCCAGCAGCCTGACATCGGTGGTGACTGAAGCTTTCTTT.

The J gene is TRBJ1-1, the V gene TRBV3-1; a possible D gene is TRBD1 (5 bases). The CDR3 sequence is 17 residues long. The V gene lost 1 base and the J gene lost 5 bases, with 20 bases spanning the gap. From germline, CDR1 is LGHDT and CDR2 YNNKEL (reference sequence). DNA of the CDR3: TGTGCCAGCAGCCAAGTTGGCCCCGCAGGGATATTTACTGAAGCTTTCTTT. Translating it yields CASSQVGPAGIFTEAFF.

This clonotype was recorded a few times. The J gene is TRBJ2-1, the V gene TRBV20-1, with 16 bases fitting TRBD2. The germline V gene encodes CDR1 DFQATT and CDR2 SNEGSKA (reference sequence). Germline trimming cut 5 bases from V and 7 bases from J; bases unmatched to any gene: 5. This CDR3 contains 15 residues. The CDR3 spells CSAGRGLAGGNEQFF. In DNA form, the CDR3 reads TGCAGTGCTGGCCGGGGACTAGCGGGAGGGAATGAGCAGTTCTTC.

The sample holds many counts of this clonotype. V and J are TRBV5-1 and TRBJ2-4; no clear D gene. Germline lookup yields CDR1 SGHRS and CDR2 YFSETQ. The CDR3 sequence is 15 residues long. Trimming shortened V by 3 bases and J by 0 bases, and 10 bases separated the two germline ends. CDR3 sequence (DNA): TGCGCCAGCAGCTCTGTTGACGGAGCCAAAAACATTCAGTACTTC. Translating gives CASSSVDGAKNIQYF.

This clonotype showed up just a few times. Given a much more abundant clone one base away, this may be a read error. This chain uses TRBV7-9 with TRBJ2-1; D unclear. The germline gives CDR1 SEHNR, CDR2 FQNEAQ (reference sequence). The CDR3 covers 16 residues. Trimming cost V 0 bases and J 8 bases, with 17 bases left between them. The CDR3 DNA reads as TGTGCCAGCAGCTTAGCCTTGATAAGAGTACAAGATGAGCAGTTCTTC. It yields the protein CASSLALIRVQDEQFF.

This chain uses TRBV6-4 with TRBJ2-1; 13 nucleotides align to TRBD2. The CDR3 has 18 residues. The germline V gene has CDR1 MRHNA and CDR2 SNTAGT. The V segment lost 6 bases and the J segment 5 bases; nucleotides outside the gene matches: 13. The CDR3 DNA sequence: TGTGCCAGCAGCCCCACATCCACAGGACTAGCGGGGGACAATGAGCAGTTCTTC. It codes for CASSPTSTGLAGDNEQFF.

On this clonotype: A clone one base away is much larger, so this may be a read error. The chain links TRBV11-2 to TRBJ2-1, with D hard to call. The CDR3 consists of 13 residues. The V end lost 1 base, the J end lost 10 bases, and 11 bases lay between the germline ends. CDR1 and CDR2 from the germline V gene are SGHAT and FQNNGV. As DNA, the CDR3 is TGTGCCAGCAGCTTAGCGTGGGTGGTAGAGCAGTTCTTC. Its protein is CASSLAWVVEQFF.

This clonotype was picked up many times. The rearrangement uses TRBV10-2 and TRBJ2-7; TRBD1 or TRBD2 may be the D gene (5 bases each). The CDR3 covers 15 residues. V was pared by 6 bases and J by 1 base, with 16 bases between. Germline loops: CDR1 WSHSY, CDR2 SAAADI. Written as DNA, the CDR3 is TGCGCCAGCAGAGCCCCGGGACGAACGTCCTACGAGCAGTACTTC. Translated, it gives CASRAPGRTSYEQYF.

In DNA, the CDR3 is TGTGCCAGCAGCTTGACAGGGGGCCTCTTCCTCAATGAGCAGTTCTTC. Protein product: CASSLTGGLFLNEQFF. V and J are TRBV11-2 and TRBJ2-1; 10 bases match TRBD1. In germline, CDR1 is SGHAT, CDR2 FQNNGV. The CDR3 length is 16 residues. Trimming removed 3 bases from V and 6 bases from J; junction bases left unmatched: 8.

In this sample, this clonotype turned up many times. The chain has TRBV5-4 and TRBJ1-6; TRBD1 is a possible D gene (5 bases). Germline CDR1 and CDR2: SGHNT and YYREEE (reference sequence). CDR3 size: 16 residues. Trimming took 4 bases from V and 7 from J, leaving 18 bases between them. CDR3 bases: TGTGCCAGCAGCCCCCTGGGACGTCCGGGGAATTCACCCCTCCACTTT. This codes for CASSPLGRPGNSPLHF.

This clonotype showed up many times. V usage is TRBV20-1 and J usage is TRBJ2-1; 7 bases fit TRBD2. The CDR3 runs to 14 residues. Germline V gene sequence: CDR1 DFQATT, CDR2 SNEGSKA (reference sequence). J gave up 6 bases and V 5 bases, and 10 bases lay outside the gene matches. As DNA, the CDR3 is TGCAGTGCTGGTGCGGGAGTAGGAACCAATGAGCAGTTCTTC. Protein product: CSAGAGVGTNEQFF.

In its sample, this clonotype was seen many times. The chain joins TRBV28 to TRBJ1-2; D unresolved. The germline V gene has CDR1 MDHEN and CDR2 SYDVKM. This CDR3 is built from 16 residues. With 6 bases removed from V and 8 bases from J, the gap between germline ends came to 25 bases. The CDR3 sequence is CASSPPDGGRVSGYTF. CDR3 in DNA: TGTGCCAGCAGCCCCCCCGATGGAGGGCGAGTTTCCGGCTACACCTTC.

This clonotype was seen many times. The chain carries TRBV28 and TRBJ1-4; 7 bases align to TRBD1. The CDR3 is 14 amino acids. Germline trimming cut 4 bases from V and 4 bases from J; bases unmatched to any gene: 3. Per germline, CDR1 MDHEN and CDR2 SYDVKM. The CDR3 nucleotides read TGTGCCAGCAGTTCGGGACAGATTAATGAAAAACTGTTTTTT. Translating it yields CASSSGQINEKLFF.

The sample holds a few counts of this clonotype. The rearrangement joins TRBV6-1 to TRBJ1-1; the match to TRBD1 covers 8 bases. The V segment lost 6 bases and the J segment 5 bases; nucleotides outside the gene matches: 5. In germline, CDR1 is MNHNS, CDR2 SASEGT. The CDR3 has 13 residues. The CDR3 DNA sequence: TGTGCCAGCAGCCTACAGGGGGGGACTGAAGCTTTCTTT. It specifies CASSLQGGTEAFF.

The CDR3 here is CATGQGAKDIQYF. The CDR3 bases are TGTGCCACCGGACAGGGGGCTAAGGACATTCAGTACTTC. The genes are TRBV19 and TRBJ2-4; 11 bases align to TRBD1. The ends lost 10 bases at V and 8 bases at J; junction bases unmatched: 7. Germline V gene lookup returns CDR1 LNHDA and CDR2 SQIVND (reference sequence). The CDR3 spans 13 residues. The full variable domain, with the rest looked up from reference TRBV19 and TRBJ2-4, is DGGITQSPKYLFRKEGQNVTLSCEQNLNHDAMYWYRQDPGQGLRLIYYSQIVNDFQKGDIAEGYSVSREKKESFPLTVTSAQKNPTAFYLCATGQGAKDIQYFGAGTRLSVL.

The V gene is TRBV12-3 or TRBV12-4, the J gene TRBJ1-2; possibly TRBD1 for D (5 bases). V was pared by 3 bases and J by 8 bases, with 13 bases between. CDR3 length: 13 amino acids. The CDR3 coding sequence is TGTGCCAGCAGTTTTTGGGACTCTCGGGGCTACACCTTC. Translated: CASSFWDSRGYTF.

The sample holds many counts of this clonotype. The chain employs TRBV29-1 and TRBJ1-1; no reliable D call. V was shortened by 1 base and J by 4 bases, with 16 bases between the two germline ends. Per germline, CDR1 SQVTM and CDR2 ANQGSEA. This CDR3 region has 15 residues. The DNA for the CDR3 is TGCAGCGTTGAAGCTTCTGAACACGTAGGCACTGAAGCTTTCTTT. Translating gives CSVEASEHVGTEAFF.

The CDR3 loop reads CSARDLFLRTQETQYF. For the CDR3, the DNA is TGCAGTGCTAGAGATCTCTTCTTGCGGACGCAAGAGACCCAGTACTTC. The chain employs TRBV20-1 and TRBJ2-5; D is unclear. The CDR3 is 16 residues long. V gave up 0 bases and J gave up 2 bases, with 16 bases separating them. Germline CDR1 and CDR2: DFQATT and SNEGSKA (reference sequence).

This clonotype was recorded a few times. The genes are TRBV29-1 and TRBJ2-7, with 7 bases aligning to TRBD1. The CDR3 length is 12 residues. V shed 6 bases and J 2 bases; nucleotides not matched to a gene: 4. In germline, CDR1 is SQVTM, CDR2 ANQGSEA. Written as DNA, the CDR3 is TGCAGCGTCGGGACAGCCGCCTACGAGCAGTACTTC. Amino acid sequence: CSVGTAAYEQYF.

This clonotype was observed at least ten times. The J gene is TRBJ2-7, the V gene TRBV19; 7 bases are a match to TRBD2. V dropped 5 bases and J dropped 2; count of bases not matched to a gene: 3. CDR3 size: 13 residues. CDR1 LNHDA and CDR2 SQIVND come from the germline V gene (reference sequence). The CDR3, as DNA: TGTGCCAGTAGTCGGGGAGGGCCCTACGAGCAGTACTTC. This gives the protein CASSRGGPYEQYF. The full variable domain, in which reference TRBV19 and TRBJ2-7 provide the parts outside the CDR3, is DGGITQSPKYLFRKEGQNVTLSCEQNLNHDAMYWYRQDPGQGLRLIYYSQIVNDFQKGDIAEGYSVSREKKESFPLTVTSAQKNPTAFYLCASSRGGPYEQYFGPGTRLTVT.